This TCR beta chain was identified in a study of T cells expressing NK-cell markers. Study context: All TCR beta repertoires analysed originated from sorted CD3+CD56+NKG2C+, CD3+CD56+NKG2C- and CD3+CD56-NKG2C+ T cells. The study's findings and limits: These same clonotypes (in a few donors) also led the CD3+CD56-NKG2C+ fraction.

CDR1 is LGHDT, CDR2 YNNKEL, per germline (reference sequence). This CDR3 contains 14 residues. Using the 5' RACE reads, TCRdb records one entry per CDR3 protein without DNA. The sample holds about 550,000 distinct CDR3 sequences. Turning to this clonotype: Its cognate antigen is unknown.

This sequence originates from a young man in good health. The sequenced sample was blood T cells: a sorted CD56 or NKG2C T cell subset, CD4+ or CD8+ T cells, or bulk PBMC T cells (not recorded which). V and J are TRBV3-1 and TRBJ2-1; TCRdb indicates TRBD2, and absent DNA this call remains unverified. The CDR3 reads CASSNGRVVNEQFF.